The T cell receptor (beta chain) under discussion was sequenced for a study of PD-1 blockade in classical Hodgkin lymphoma. Study findings and constraints: In newly diagnosed patients, baseline TCR diversity was reportedly below that of healthy donors.

All the patients suffered relapse after autologous stem cell transplantation, and brentuximab vedotin exposure differed. Researchers report purifying CD4+ T cells from thawed PBMCs by magnetic negative selection. Trimming took 5 bases from V and 3 from J, leaving 11 bases between them. Germline-derived CDR1 and CDR2 are MNHEY and SVGAGI. There are 13 residues in the CDR3. TCRdb's table, derived via immunoSEQ multiplex PCR, lists solely in-frame clones and lacks some. The sample has approximately 6,300 clones; about 81% are singletons. As regards this clone: Antigen: not known.

Sequencing used CD4+ T cells from blood, obtained at baseline. The sequence derives from a human donor with classical Hodgkin lymphoma. The gene calls are TRBV6-5 and TRBJ2-7; D is unclear. The CDR3 loop is CASSPSFSYEQYF. As DNA, the CDR3 is TGTGCCAGCAGTCCTAGTTTTAGCTACGAGCAGTACTTC.